Below, 7 T cell receptor beta chains from the same sample are listed, as sequenced in a study of shared clonotypes between healthy human individuals (dated by TCRdb to the early 2020s). Library creation used the immunoSEQ multiplex PCR assay. TCRdb obtained this table from immuneACCESS and retained in-frame rearrangements with V and J assigned. These tables miss some clones; where compared with another copy, unresolved V genes account for less than half of the shortfall, and the remainder is unexplained. The sample table contains 2,100,000 or so clones; only one count was recorded for about 94% of them. The ten largest clonotypes hold roughly 0.13% of the sample. The sample was naive CD4+ T cells sorted from blood. The cell subset or site label of this sample denotes: CD45RA+ positively selected. These receptors were taken from a man between 18 and 35 years old in good health.

The chain is built from TRBV2 and TRBJ2-3, with D possibly TRBD1 on 5 matching bases. V lost 4 bases and J lost 0, with 8 bases in between. This CDR3 spans 14 amino acids. Germline CDR1 SNHLY, CDR2 FYNNEI. The CDR3 spells CASSAGSSTDTQYF. DNA of the CDR3: TGTGCCAGCAGTGCAGGGTCCAGCACAGATACGCAGTATTTT.

The chain combines TRBV7-2 with TRBJ2-7; 13 bases are a match to TRBD2. V gave up 4 bases and J gave up 0 bases; unmatched junction bases: 12. Germline CDR1 and CDR2: SGHTA and FQGNSA. CDR3 length: 19 residues. CDR3 DNA sequence: TGTGCCAGCAGCTCCCGACTAGCGGGGGGCCAATTAAGCTCCTACGAGCAGTACTTC. This gives the protein CASSSRLAGGQLSSYEQYF.

The genes are TRBV6-5 and TRBJ2-5, with D maybe TRBD2 (5 bases). V was pared by 4 bases and J by 1 base, with 10 bases between. In germline, CDR1 is MNHEY, CDR2 SVGAGI. CDR3 length: 14 amino acids. The CDR3 loop reads CASSFVGVQETQYF. CDR3 DNA: TGTGCCAGCAGTTTTGTCGGGGTCCAAGAGACCCAGTACTTC.

In this sample, this clone turned up once. The CDR3 DNA follows: TGTGCCAGCAGCTTAGCTGGACAGAACACTGAAGCTTTCTTT. Amino acid sequence: CASSLAGQNTEAFF. The chain links TRBV7-2 to TRBJ1-1, with TRBD1 as a possible D gene (5 bases). V was trimmed by 0 bases and J by 1 base, leaving 6 bases between them. CDR1 and CDR2 (germline): SGHTA, FQGNSA. The CDR3 contains 14 residues.

The chain uses TRBV30 and TRBJ1-6; 11 nucleotides match TRBD1. Trimming cost V 1 base and J 0 bases; bases outside gene matches: 8. CDR3 length: 19 residues. Per germline, CDR1 GTSNPN and CDR2 SVGIG (reference sequence). The CDR3 nucleotides are TGTGCCTGGAGTGCCGGGACAGGGGGGCCCTTCTCCTATAATTCACCCCTCCACTTT. Protein product: CAWSAGTGGPFSYNSPLHF.

The gene calls are TRBV9 and TRBJ2-7; 8 bases fit TRBD2. With V trimmed by 0 bases and J by 7 bases, 6 bases remained unmatched. Germline CDR1 SGDLS, CDR2 YYNGEE. The CDR3 sequence is 14 residues long. This CDR3 is CASSVEVGGGEQYF. CDR3 in DNA: TGTGCCAGCAGCGTAGAGGTCGGGGGGGGAGAGCAGTACTTC. Filled out from reference TRBV9 and TRBJ2-7, the complete variable domain reads DSGVTQTPKHLITATGQRVTLRCSPRSGDLSVYWYQQSLDQGLQFLIQYYNGEERAKGNILERFSAQQFPDLHSELNLSSLELGDSALYFCASSVEVGGGEQYFGPGTRLTVT.

The chain recombines TRBV5-6 with TRBJ1-5; TRBD1 aligns across 8 bases. The CDR3 extends over 14 amino acids. The germline V gene has CDR1 SGHDT and CDR2 YYEEEE. Trimming took 4 bases from V and 4 from J; bases not matched to a gene: 4. The CDR3 DNA follows: TGTGCCAGCAGCGAACAGGGGGTGAATCAGCCCCAGCATTTT. As protein: CASSEQGVNQPQHF.